This TCR beta chain comes out of a study of regulatory T cells in long-lasting Graves disease. Time point here: newly diagnosed GD, antithyroid drugs for less than 3 months. Making the TCR library involved RNA that had been extracted from PBMCs. According to the study, TCR beta libraries were built with iRepertoire HTBI primers and CDR3-region Arm-PCR. Original processing methods: From all samples, identification returned 13 to 15 TRBJ and approximately 67 TRBV segments. TCRdb re-called the multiplex PCR reads with MiXCR, one entry per CDR3 protein. It is TCRdb's table, rather than the study itself, that gives the V and J calls and clone size. The sample lists roughly 220,000 distinct CDR3 sequences, about 16% occurring once. Germline V gene lookup returns CDR1 MNHNS and CDR2 SASEGT. The CDR3 loop spans 10 amino acids. V lost 6 bases and J lost 15, with 12 bases in between.

The receptor's source is a female donor with Graves disease. The starting material was peripheral blood mononuclear cells (PBMCs), obtained at new diagnosis, from a patient treated with antithyroid drugs. This rearrangement joins TRBV6-1 to TRBJ2-1, with unresolved D. The CDR3 loop is CASRATVMFF. The CDR3 nucleotides are TGTGCCAGCAGAGCGACGGTGATGTTCTTC.